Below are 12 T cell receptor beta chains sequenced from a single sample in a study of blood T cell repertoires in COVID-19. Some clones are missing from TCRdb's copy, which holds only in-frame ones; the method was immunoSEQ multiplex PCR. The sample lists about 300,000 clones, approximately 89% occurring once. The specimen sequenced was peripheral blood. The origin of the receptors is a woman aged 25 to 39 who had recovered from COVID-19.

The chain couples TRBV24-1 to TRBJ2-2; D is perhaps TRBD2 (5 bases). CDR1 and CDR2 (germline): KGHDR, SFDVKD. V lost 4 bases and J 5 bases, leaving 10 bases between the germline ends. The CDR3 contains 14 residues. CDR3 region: CATSEVPGTGELFF. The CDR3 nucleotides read TGTGCCACCAGTGAAGTTCCGGGAACCGGGGAGCTGTTTTTT.

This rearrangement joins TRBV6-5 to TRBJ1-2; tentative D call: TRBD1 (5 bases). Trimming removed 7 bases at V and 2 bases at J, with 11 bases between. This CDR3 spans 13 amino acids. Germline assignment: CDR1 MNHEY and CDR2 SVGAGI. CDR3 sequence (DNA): TGTGCCAGCAAGCTAGGGGCCAACTATGGCTACACCTTC. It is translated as CASKLGANYGYTF.

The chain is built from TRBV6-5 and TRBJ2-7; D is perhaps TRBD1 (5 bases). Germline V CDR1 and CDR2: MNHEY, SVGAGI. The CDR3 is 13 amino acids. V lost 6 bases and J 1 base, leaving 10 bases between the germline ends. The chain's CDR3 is CASRRTRSYEQYF. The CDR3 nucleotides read TGTGCCAGCAGGCGGACAAGGTCCTACGAGCAGTACTTC.

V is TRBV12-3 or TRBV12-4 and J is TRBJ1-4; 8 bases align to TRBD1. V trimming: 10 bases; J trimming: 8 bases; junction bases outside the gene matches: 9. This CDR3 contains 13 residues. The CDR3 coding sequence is TGTGCCACCCTAAGGACAGGGAACGAAAAACTGTTTTTT. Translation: CATLRTGNEKLFF.

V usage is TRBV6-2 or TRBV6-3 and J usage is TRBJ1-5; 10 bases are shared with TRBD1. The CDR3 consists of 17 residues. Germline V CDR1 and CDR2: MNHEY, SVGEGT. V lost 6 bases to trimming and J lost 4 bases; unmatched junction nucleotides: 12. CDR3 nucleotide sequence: TGTGCCAGCAGCGGGAGCAGTTGGGACAGGGGAAATCAGCCCCAGCATTTT. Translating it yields CASSGSSWDRGNQPQHF.

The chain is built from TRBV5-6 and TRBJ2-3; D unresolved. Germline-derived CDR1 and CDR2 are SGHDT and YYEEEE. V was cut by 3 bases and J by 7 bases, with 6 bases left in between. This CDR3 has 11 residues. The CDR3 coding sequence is TGTGCCAGCAGCTATACATATACGCAGTATTTT. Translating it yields CASSYTYTQYF.

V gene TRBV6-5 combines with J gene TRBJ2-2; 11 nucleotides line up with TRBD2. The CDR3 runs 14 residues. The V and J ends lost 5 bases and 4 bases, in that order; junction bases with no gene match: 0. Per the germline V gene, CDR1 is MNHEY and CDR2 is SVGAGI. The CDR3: CASSTSGGTGELFF. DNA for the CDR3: TGTGCCAGCAGTACTAGCGGGGGCACCGGGGAGCTGTTTTTT.

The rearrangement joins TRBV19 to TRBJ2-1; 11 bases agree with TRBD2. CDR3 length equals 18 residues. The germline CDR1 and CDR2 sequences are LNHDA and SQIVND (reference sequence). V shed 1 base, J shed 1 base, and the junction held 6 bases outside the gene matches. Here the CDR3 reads CASSIGLAGGRSYNEQFF. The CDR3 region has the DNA TGTGCCAGTAGTATAGGGCTAGCGGGGGGCCGGTCCTACAATGAGCAGTTCTTC.

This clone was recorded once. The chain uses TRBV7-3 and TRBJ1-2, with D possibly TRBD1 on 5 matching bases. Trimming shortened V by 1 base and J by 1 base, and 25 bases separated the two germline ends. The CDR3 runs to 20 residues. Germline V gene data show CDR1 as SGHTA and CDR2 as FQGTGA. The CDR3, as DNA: TGTGCCAGCAGCTTAATTTCGAAGGGGCTTATGGGTTCTCTTAACTATGGCTACACCTTC. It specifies CASSLISKGLMGSLNYGYTF.

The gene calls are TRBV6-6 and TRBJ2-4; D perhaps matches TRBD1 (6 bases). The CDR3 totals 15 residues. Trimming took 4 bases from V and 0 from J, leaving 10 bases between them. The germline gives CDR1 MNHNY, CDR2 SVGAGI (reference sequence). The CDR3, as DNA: TGTGCCAGCAGTTCGGTACAGGGAGCCAAAAACATTCAGTACTTC. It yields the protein CASSSVQGAKNIQYF.

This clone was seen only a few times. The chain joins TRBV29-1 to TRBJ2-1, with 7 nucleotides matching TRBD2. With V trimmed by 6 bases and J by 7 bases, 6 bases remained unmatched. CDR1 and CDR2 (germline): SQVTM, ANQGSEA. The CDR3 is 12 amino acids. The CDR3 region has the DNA TGCAGCGTAGCCGGGACTACAAATGAGCAGTTCTTC. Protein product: CSVAGTTNEQFF.

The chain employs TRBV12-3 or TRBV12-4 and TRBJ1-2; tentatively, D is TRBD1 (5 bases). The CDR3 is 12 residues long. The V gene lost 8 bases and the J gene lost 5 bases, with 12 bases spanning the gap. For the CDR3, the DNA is TGTGCCAGCGGAGGGGCCCAGTATGGCTACACCTTC. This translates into CASGGAQYGYTF.